This T cell receptor beta chain was obtained from a study of T cell responses to AZD1222 COVID-19 vaccine. Background on the study: Second doses that came at about 4 or about 12 weeks were put together.

Assay: immunoSEQ multiplex PCR; the TCRdb copy retains only in-frame clones and omits some. The sample lists some 88,000 clones, roughly 94% occurring once. With respect to this clone: Its cognate antigen is unknown.

Study-level findings and limits: Among spike-specific TCRs, nearly half reportedly target unmutated variant regions. Once two AZD1222 doses were given, Spike-specific TCR breadth and depth went up.

This CDR3 comprises 13 residues. The V end lost 0 bases, the J end lost 0 bases, and 4 bases lay between the germline ends. CDR1 is GTSNPN, CDR2 SVGIG, per germline (reference sequence). The V gene is TRBV30, the J gene TRBJ2-3; D is uncertain. The sequences come from peripheral blood, collected on day 0 of AZD1222 vaccination. This TCR was recovered from an adult in good health. This CDR3 is CAWSVVSTDTQYF. CDR3 coding DNA: TGTGCCTGGAGTGTAGTCAGCACAGATACGCAGTATTTT. The variable domain in full, completed from reference TRBV30 and TRBJ2-3, reads SQTIHQWPATLVQPVGSPLSLECTVEGTSNPNLYWYRQAAGRGLQLLFYSVGIGQISSEVPQNLSASRPQDRQFILSSKKLLLSDSGFYLCAWSVVSTDTQYFGPGTRLTVL.